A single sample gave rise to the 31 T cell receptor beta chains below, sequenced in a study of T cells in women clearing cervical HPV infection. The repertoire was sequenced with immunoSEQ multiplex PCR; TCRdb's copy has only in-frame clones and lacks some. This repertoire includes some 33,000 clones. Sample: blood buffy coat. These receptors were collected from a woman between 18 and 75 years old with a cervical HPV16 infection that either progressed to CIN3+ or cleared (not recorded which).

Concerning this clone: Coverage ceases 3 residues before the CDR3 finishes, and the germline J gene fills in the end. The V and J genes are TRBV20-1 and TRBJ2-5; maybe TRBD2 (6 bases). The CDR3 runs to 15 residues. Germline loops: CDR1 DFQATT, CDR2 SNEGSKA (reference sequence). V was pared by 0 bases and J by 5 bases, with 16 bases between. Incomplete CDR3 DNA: TGCAGTGCTAGAGATCTGGCGGGATTTGGGGAGACC. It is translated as CSARDLAGFGET. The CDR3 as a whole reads CSARDLAGFGETQYF.

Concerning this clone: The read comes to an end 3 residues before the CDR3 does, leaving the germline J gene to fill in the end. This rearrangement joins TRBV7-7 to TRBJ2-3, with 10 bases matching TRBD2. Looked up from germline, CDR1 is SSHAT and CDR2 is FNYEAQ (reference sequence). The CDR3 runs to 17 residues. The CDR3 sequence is CASSLQALAGAGETQYF. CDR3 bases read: TGTGCCAGCAGCTTGCAAGCCCTAGCGGGAGCTGGGGAGACG.

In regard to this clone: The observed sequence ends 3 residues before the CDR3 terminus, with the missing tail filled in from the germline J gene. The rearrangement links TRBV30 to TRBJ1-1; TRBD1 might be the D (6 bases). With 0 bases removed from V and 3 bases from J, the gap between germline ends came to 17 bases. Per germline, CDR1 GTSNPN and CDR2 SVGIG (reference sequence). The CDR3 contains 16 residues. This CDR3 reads CAWSVGQYSSDTEAFF. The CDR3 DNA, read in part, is TGTGCCTGGAGTGTAGGACAGTACTCGTCCGACACTGAA.

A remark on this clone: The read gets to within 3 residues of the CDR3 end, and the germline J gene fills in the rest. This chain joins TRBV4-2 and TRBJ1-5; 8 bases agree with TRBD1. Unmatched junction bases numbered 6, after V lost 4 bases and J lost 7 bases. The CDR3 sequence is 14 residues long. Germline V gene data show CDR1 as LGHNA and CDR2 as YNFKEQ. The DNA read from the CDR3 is TGTGCCAGCAGCCCGGACAGGGAAGTCCAGCCC. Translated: CASSPDREVQP. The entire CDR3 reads CASSPDREVQPQHF.

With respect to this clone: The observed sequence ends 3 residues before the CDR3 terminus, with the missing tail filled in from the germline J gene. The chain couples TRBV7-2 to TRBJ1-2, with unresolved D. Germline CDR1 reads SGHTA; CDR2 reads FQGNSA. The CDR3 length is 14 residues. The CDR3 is CASSPLGRGDTYTF. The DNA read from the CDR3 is TGTGCCAGCAGCCCTCTCGGACGGGGAGATACC.

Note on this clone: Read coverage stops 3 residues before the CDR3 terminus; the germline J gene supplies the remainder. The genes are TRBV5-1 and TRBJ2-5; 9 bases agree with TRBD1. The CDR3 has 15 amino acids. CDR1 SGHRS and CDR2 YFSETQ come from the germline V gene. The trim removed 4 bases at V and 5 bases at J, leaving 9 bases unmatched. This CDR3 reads CASSLSQGARETQYF. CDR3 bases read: TGCGCCAGCAGCCTTTCACAGGGGGCGAGGGAGACC. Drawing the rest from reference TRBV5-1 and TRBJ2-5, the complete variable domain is KAGVTQTPRYLIKTRGQQVTLSCSPISGHRSVSWYQQTPGQGLQFLFEYFSETQRNKGNFPGRFSGRQFSNSRSEMNVSTLELGDSALYLCASSLSQGARETQYFGPGTRLLVL.

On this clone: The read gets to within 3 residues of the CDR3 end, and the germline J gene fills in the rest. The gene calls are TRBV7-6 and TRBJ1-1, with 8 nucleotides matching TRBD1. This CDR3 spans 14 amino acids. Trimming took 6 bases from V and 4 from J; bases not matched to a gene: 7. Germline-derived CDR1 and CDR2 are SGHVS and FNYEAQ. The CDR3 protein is CASSATGQGTEAFF. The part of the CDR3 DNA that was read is TGTGCCAGCAGTGCGACTGGACAGGGCACTGAA.

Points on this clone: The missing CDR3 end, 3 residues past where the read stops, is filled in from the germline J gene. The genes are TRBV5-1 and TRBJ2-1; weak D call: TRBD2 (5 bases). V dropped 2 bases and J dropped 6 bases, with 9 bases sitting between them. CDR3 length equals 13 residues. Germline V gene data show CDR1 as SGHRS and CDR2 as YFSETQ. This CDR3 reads CASSFVAGNEQFF. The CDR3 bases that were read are TGCGCCAGCAGCTTTGTGGCGGGCAATGAG.

The sequenced CDR3 bases are TGTGCCATCAGCTCCGGGACAGGGTATGGC. This gives the protein CAISSGTGYG. The complete CDR3 reads CAISSGTGYGYTF. The chain has TRBV10-3 and TRBJ1-2; 9 nucleotides align to TRBD1. Read coverage stops 3 residues before the CDR3 terminus; the germline J gene supplies the remainder. CDR3 length: 13 residues. Germline assignment: CDR1 ENHRY and CDR2 SYGVKD. Losses at the gene ends were 6 bases for V and 5 bases for J; bases not matched to a gene: 4.

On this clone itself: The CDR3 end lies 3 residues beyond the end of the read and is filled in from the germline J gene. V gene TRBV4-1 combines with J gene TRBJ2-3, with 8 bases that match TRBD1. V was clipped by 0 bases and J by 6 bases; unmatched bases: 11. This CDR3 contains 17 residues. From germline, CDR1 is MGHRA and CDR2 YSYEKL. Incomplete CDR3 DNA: TGCGCCAGCAGCCAAGAAGCAGGGGGCAGGCGGGTGGATACG. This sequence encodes CASSQEAGGRRVDT. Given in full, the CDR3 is CASSQEAGGRRVDTQYF.

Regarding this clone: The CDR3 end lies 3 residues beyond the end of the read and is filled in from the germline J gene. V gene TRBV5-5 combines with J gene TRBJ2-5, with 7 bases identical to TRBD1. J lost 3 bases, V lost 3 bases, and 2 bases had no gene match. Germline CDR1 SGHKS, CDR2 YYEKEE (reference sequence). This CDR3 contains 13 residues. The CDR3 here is CASSWGTEETQYF. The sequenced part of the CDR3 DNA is TGTGCCAGCAGCTGGGGGACAGAAGAGACC.

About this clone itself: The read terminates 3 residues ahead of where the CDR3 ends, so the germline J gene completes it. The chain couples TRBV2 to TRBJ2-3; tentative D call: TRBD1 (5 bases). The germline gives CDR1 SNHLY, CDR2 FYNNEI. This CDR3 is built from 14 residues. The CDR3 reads CASSETDSNQPQYF. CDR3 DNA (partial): TGTGCCAGCAGTGAGACAGATAGCAATCAGCCG.

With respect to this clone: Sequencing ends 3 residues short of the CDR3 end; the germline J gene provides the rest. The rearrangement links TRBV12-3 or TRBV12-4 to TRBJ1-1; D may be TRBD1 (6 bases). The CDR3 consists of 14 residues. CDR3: CASSFSGTRREAFF. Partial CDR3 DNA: TGTGCCAGCAGTTTTTCCGGGACACGGAGGGAA.

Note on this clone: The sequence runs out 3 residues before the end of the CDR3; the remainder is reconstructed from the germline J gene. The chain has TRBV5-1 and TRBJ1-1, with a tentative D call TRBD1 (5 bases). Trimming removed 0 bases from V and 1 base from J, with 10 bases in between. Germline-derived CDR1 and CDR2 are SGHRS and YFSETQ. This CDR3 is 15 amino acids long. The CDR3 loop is CASSLGGARNTEAFF. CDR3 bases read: TGCGCCAGCAGCTTGGGAGGGGCGAGGAACACTGAA.

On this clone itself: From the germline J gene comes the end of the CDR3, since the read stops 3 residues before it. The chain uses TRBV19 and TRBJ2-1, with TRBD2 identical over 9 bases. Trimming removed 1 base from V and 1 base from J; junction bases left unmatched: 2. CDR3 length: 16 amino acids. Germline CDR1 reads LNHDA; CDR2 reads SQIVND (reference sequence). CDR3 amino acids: CASSIVRGGSYNEQFF. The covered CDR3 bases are TGTGCCAGTAGTATAGTGCGGGGGGGGTCCTACAATGAG.

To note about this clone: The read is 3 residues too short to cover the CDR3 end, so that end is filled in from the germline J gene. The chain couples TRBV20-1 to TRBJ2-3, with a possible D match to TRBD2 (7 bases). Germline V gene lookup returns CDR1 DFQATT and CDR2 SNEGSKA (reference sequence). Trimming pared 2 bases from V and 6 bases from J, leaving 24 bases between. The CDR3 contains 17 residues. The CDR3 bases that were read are TGCAGTGCTAGATCGGCCTTGCGGGGGCCGGGTGGGGATACG. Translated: CSARSALRGPGGDT. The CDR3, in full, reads CSARSALRGPGGDTQYF.

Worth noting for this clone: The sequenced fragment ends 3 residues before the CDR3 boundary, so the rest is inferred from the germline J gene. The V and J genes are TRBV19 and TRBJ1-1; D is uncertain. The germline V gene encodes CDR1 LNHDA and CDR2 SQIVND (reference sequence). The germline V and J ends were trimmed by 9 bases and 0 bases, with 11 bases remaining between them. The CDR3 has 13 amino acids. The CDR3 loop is CASRLHMNTEAFF. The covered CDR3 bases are TGTGCCAGCAGGCTACACATGAACACTGAA.

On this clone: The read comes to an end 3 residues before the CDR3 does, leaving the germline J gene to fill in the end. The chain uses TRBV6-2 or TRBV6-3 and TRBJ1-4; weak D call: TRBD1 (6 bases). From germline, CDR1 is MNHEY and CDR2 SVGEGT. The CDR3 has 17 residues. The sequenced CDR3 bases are TGTGCCAGCACCCGGACAGCCGTGGGTGGTGGGGCCAACGTA. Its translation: CASTRTAVGGGANV. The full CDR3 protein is CASTRTAVGGGANVLFF.

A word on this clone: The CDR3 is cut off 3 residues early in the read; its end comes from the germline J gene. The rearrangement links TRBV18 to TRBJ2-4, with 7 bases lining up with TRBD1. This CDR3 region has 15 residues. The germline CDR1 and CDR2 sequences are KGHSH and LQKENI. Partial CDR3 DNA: TGTGCCAGCTCACCCTCAGAGGGACAGTACTATGGT. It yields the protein CASSPSEGQYYG. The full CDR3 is CASSPSEGQYYGQYF.

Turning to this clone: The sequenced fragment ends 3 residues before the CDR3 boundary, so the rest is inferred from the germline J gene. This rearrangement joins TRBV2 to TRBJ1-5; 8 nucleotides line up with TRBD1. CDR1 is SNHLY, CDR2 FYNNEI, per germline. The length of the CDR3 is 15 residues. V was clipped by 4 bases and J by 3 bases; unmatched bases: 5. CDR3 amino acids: CASSGQGAHNQPQHF. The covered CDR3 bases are TGTGCCAGCAGTGGGCAGGGGGCCCACAATCAGCCC.

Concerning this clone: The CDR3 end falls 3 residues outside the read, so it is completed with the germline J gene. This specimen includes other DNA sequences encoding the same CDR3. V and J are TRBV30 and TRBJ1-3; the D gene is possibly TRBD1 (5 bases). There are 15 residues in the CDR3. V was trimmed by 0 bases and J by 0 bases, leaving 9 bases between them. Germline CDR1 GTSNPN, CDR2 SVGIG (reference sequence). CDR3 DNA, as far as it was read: TGTGCCTGGAGTGTAGGGGTTAGCTCTGGAAACACC. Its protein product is CAWSVGVSSGNT. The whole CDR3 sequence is CAWSVGVSSGNTIYF.

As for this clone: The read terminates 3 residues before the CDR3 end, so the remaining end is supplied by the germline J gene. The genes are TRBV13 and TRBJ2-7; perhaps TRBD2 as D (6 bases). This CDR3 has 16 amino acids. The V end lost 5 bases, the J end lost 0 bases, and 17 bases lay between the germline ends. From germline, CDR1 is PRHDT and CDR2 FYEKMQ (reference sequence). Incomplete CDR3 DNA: TGTGCCAGCAGCCCCTGGGACTTCCTGAGCTCCTACGAG. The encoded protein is CASSPWDFLSSYE. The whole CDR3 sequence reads CASSPWDFLSSYEQYF.

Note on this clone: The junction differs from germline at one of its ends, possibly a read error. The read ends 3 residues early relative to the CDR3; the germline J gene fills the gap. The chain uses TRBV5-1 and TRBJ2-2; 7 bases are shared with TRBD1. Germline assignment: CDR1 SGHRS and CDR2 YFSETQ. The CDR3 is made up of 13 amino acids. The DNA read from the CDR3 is TGCGCCAGCAGACAGGGGAACCCCGGGGAG. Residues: CASRQGNPGE. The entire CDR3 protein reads CASRQGNPGELFF. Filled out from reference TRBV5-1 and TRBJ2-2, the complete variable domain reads KAGVTQTPRYLIKTRGQQVTLSCSPISGHRSVSWYQQTPGQGLQFLFEYFSETQRNKGNFPGRFSGRQFSNSRSEMNVSTLELGDSALYLCASRQGNPGELFFGEGSRLTVL.

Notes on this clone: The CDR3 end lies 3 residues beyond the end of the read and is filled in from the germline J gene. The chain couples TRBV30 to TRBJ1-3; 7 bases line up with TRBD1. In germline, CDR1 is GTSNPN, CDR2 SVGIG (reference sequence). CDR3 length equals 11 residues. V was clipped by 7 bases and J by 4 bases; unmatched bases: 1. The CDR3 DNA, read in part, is TGTGCCTACAGGGGCGGAAACACC. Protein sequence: CAYRGGNT. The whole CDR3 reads CAYRGGNTIYF.

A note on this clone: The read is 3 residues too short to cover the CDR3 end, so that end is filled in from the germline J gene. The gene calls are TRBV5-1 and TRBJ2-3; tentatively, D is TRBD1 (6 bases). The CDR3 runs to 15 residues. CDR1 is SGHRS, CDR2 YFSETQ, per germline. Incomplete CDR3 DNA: TGCGCCAGCAGCCCCGACGGAGTCGGCGGACAGCCG. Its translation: CASSPDGVGGQP. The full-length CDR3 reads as CASSPDGVGGQPQYF.

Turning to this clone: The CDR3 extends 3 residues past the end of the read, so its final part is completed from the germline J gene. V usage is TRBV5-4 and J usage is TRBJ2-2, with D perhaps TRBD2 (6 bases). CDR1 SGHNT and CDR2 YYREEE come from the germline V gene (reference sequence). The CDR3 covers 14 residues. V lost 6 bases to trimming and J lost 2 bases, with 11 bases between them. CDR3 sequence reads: CASNPGTNTGELFF. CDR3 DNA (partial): TGTGCCAGCAACCCCGGGACTAACACCGGGGAG.

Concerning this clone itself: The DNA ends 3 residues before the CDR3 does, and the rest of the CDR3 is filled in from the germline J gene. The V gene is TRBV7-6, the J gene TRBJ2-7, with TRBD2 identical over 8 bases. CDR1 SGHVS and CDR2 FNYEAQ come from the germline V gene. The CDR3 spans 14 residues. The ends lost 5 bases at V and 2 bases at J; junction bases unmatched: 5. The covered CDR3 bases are TGTGCCAGCAGCCCCAGCGGGGGTCCCTACGAG. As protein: CASSPSGGPYE. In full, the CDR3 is CASSPSGGPYEQYF. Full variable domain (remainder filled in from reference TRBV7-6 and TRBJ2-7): GAGVSQSPRYKVTKRGQDVALRCDPISGHVSLYWYRQALGQGPEFLTYFNYEAQQDKSGLPNDRFSAERPEGSISTLTIQRTEQRDSAMYRCASSPSGGPYEQYFGPGTRLTVT.

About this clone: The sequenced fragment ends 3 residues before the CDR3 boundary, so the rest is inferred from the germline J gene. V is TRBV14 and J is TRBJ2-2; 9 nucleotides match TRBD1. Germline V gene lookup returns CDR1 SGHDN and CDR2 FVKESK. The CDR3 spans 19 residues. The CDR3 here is CASSQAGQGLGSGANVLFF. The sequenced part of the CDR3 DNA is TGTGCCAGCAGCCAGGCTGGACAGGGGCTCGGATCTGGGGCCAACGTG.

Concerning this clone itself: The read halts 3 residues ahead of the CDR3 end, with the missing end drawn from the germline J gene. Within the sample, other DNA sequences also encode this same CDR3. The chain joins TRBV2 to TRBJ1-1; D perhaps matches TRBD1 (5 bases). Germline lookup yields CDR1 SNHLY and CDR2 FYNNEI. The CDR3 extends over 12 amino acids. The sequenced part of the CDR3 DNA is TGTGCCAGTAGCCCCCGGGCCCCAGGG. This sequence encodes CASSPRAPG. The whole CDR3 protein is CASSPRAPGAFF.

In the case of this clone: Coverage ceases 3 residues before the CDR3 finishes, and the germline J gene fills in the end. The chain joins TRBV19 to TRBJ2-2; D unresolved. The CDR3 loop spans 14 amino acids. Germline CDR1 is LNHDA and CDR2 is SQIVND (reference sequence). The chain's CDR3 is CASSIFPSNEKLFF. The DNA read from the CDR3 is TGTGCCAGTAGTATTTTCCCTAGTAATGAAAAG.

The CDR3 here is CASSQEARLAGDTQYF. Incomplete CDR3 DNA: TGTGCCAGCAGCCAAGAGGCGAGACTAGCTGGAGATACG. V gene TRBV3-1 (or the pseudogene TRBV3-2) combines with J gene TRBJ2-3; 7 nucleotides agree with TRBD2. The missing CDR3 end, 3 residues past where the read stops, is filled in from the germline J gene. The length of the CDR3 is 16 residues. The V gene end was trimmed by 0 bases and the J gene end by 5 bases; junction bases not matched to a gene: 8. Germline values: CDR1 LGHDT, CDR2 YNNKEL (reference sequence).